Shown below are 24 T cell receptor beta chains from a single sample sequenced in a study of blood T cell repertoires in COVID-19. Clones were read by immunoSEQ multiplex PCR, and TCRdb kept only the in-frame ones, dropping some. Here the sample spans roughly 71,000 clones, 88% being singletons. The sequencing input was peripheral blood. All receptors come from a man aged 50 to 59 with acute or convalescent COVID-19.

This rearrangement joins TRBV6-5 to TRBJ2-5, with D perhaps matching TRBD1 (6 bases). The V end was cut by 6 bases, the J end by 7 bases, with 15 bases between. The germline V gene has CDR1 MNHEY and CDR2 SVGAGI. The CDR3 loop spans 13 amino acids. As DNA, the CDR3 is TGTGCCAGCAGCCGAGGCAGGGGCGGGACCCAGTACTTC. Protein: CASSRGRGGTQYF.

The genes are TRBV5-1 and TRBJ2-3; 10 nucleotides align to TRBD2. The V gene end was trimmed by 4 bases and the J gene end by 0 bases; junction bases not matched to a gene: 5. Per germline, CDR1 SGHRS and CDR2 YFSETQ. The CDR3 extends over 16 amino acids. This chain's CDR3 is CASSRQTSGSTDTQYF. The CDR3 DNA reads TGCGCCAGCAGCCGCCAGACTAGCGGGAGCACAGATACGCAGTATTTT.

This clone was seen a handful of times. J is TRBJ1-2 and V is TRBV3-1 (or the pseudogene TRBV3-2); 9 nucleotides line up with TRBD1. The CDR3 length is 14 residues. Unmatched junction bases numbered 6, after V lost 2 bases and J lost 8 bases. CDR1 is LGHDT, CDR2 YNNKEL, per germline (reference sequence). CDR3 amino acids: CASSQQTGGLGYTF. In nucleotides, the CDR3 is TGTGCCAGCAGCCAACAAACAGGGGGCTTAGGCTACACCTTC.

The gene calls are TRBV3-1 (or the pseudogene TRBV3-2) and TRBJ1-4, with D perhaps matching TRBD1 (5 bases). There are 15 residues in the CDR3. V was pared by 3 bases and J by 0 bases, with 8 bases between. Looked up from germline, CDR1 is LGHDT and CDR2 is YNNKEL (reference sequence). The CDR3 reads CASSQQGATNEKLFF. CDR3 coding DNA: TGTGCCAGCAGCCAGCAGGGTGCAACTAATGAAAAACTGTTTTTT.

The genes are TRBV2 and TRBJ2-7, with 11 bases aligning to TRBD1. The germline gives CDR1 SNHLY, CDR2 FYNNEI. The CDR3 sequence is 15 residues long. After removal of 6 bases from V and 3 bases from J, the junction contained 7 bases not matched to a gene. CDR3 sequence (DNA): TGTGCCAGCAGAATGGGGACAGGGGGTCACTACGAGCAGTACTTC. Translated: CASRMGTGGHYEQYF.

The chain joins TRBV2 to TRBJ1-2; the D gene is possibly TRBD1 (6 bases). V dropped 8 bases and J dropped 5 bases, with 15 bases sitting between them. This CDR3 has 13 amino acids. Germline CDR1 SNHLY, CDR2 FYNNEI. CDR3 residues: CASHAGAAYGYTF. The CDR3 bases are TGTGCCAGCCACGCAGGGGCTGCGTATGGCTACACCTTC.

The gene calls are TRBV10-3 and TRBJ1-5, with no clear D. Per the germline V gene, CDR1 is ENHRY and CDR2 is SYGVKD. V lost 1 base, J lost 6 bases, and 13 bases lay in between. This CDR3 spans 15 amino acids. CDR3 sequence: CAISEYSGGRQPQHF. CDR3 sequence (DNA): TGTGCCATCAGTGAGTACTCAGGAGGGCGTCAGCCCCAGCATTTT.

This chain links TRBV4-1 with TRBJ1-1; D call uncertain. Germline loops: CDR1 MGHRA, CDR2 YSYEKL. Trimming removed 1 base from V and 0 bases from J, with 3 bases in between. The CDR3 covers 13 residues. The CDR3 coding sequence is TGCGCCAGCAGCCAAGTAGTGAACACTGAAGCTTTCTTT. Translated, it gives CASSQVVNTEAFF.

This clone has only one observation. The gene calls are TRBV2 and TRBJ2-1; a weak D match, TRBD2 (5 bases). CDR3 size: 21 residues. Trimming took 6 bases from V and 0 from J, leaving 30 bases between them. Germline CDR1 reads SNHLY; CDR2 reads FYNNEI. Written as DNA, the CDR3 is TGTGCCAGCAGGCCCGTCGGCGGGTCCCAGAAAAAGCTGAGCTCCTACAATGAGCAGTTCTTC. Its protein is CASRPVGGSQKKLSSYNEQFF.

The chain employs TRBV5-1 and TRBJ1-2, with a possible D match to TRBD1 (5 bases). The germline V gene encodes CDR1 SGHRS and CDR2 YFSETQ. The CDR3 contains 15 residues. Trimming shortened V by 0 bases and J by 5 bases, and 14 bases separated the two germline ends. Written as DNA, the CDR3 is TGCGCCAGCAGCTTGGGGAGTGGGGCCAAGTATGGCTACACCTTC. Amino acids: CASSLGSGAKYGYTF.

The chain combines TRBV12-3 or TRBV12-4 with TRBJ2-5; D remains ambiguous. V was cut by 4 bases and J by 6 bases, with 6 bases left in between. The CDR3 runs 11 residues. CDR3 nucleotides: TGTGCCAGCAGTTCCAGTAAGACCCAGTACTTC. Its translation is CASSSSKTQYF.

The chain uses TRBV6-4 and TRBJ1-4; no clear D. Germline-derived CDR1 and CDR2 are MRHNA and SNTAGT. V gave up 8 bases and J gave up 4 bases, with 17 bases separating them. The CDR3 is 15 amino acids. CDR3 sequence (DNA): TGTGCCAGCCGACTTCAAACAAGGCTTAATGAAAAACTGTTTTTT. Its translation: CASRLQTRLNEKLFF.

The rearrangement uses TRBV29-1 and TRBJ1-5, with D possibly TRBD1 on 6 matching bases. The V end was cut by 4 bases, the J end by 4 bases, with 8 bases between. The CDR3 loop spans 12 amino acids. The germline V gene encodes CDR1 SQVTM and CDR2 ANQGSEA. CDR3 amino acids: CSVAGENQPQHF. For the CDR3, the DNA is TGCAGCGTTGCAGGGGAGAATCAGCCCCAGCATTTT.

The chain has TRBV12-3 or TRBV12-4 and TRBJ1-1; D gene unclear. V lost 3 bases, J lost 11 bases, and 13 bases lay in between. The CDR3 covers 12 residues. The CDR3: CASSLTIYSAFF. CDR3 in DNA: TGTGCCAGCAGTTTGACAATTTATTCTGCTTTCTTT.

The chain couples TRBV12-3 or TRBV12-4 to TRBJ2-7; 9 nucleotides line up with TRBD1. With 5 bases clipped from V and 5 bases from J, the junction kept 4 bases outside the gene matches. The CDR3 runs 13 residues. The CDR3 sequence is CASSPGTGNEQYF. CDR3 in DNA: TGTGCCAGCAGTCCCGGGACAGGGAACGAGCAGTACTTC.

The gene calls are TRBV9 and TRBJ2-2, with TRBD1 identical over 7 bases. V gave up 3 bases and J gave up 7 bases; unmatched junction bases: 6. The CDR3 totals 14 residues. Per germline, CDR1 SGDLS and CDR2 YYNGEE. The CDR3 DNA reads TGTGCCAGCAGCGCCCAGACAGGGATCGGGGAGCTGTTTTTT. It yields the protein CASSAQTGIGELFF.

V and J are TRBV19 and TRBJ2-7; D is ambiguous. Trimming shortened V by 1 base and J by 3 bases, and 13 bases separated the two germline ends. There are 15 residues in the CDR3. Germline V lookup: CDR1 LNHDA, CDR2 SQIVND (reference sequence). CDR3 bases: TGTGCCAGTAGTATAGGCCCAGATGTATACTACGAGCAGTACTTC. Its protein product is CASSIGPDVYYEQYF.

The chain combines TRBV27 with TRBJ2-7; possible D gene TRBD2, 6 bases. CDR3 length: 14 amino acids. V lost 5 bases to trimming and J lost 3 bases, with 14 bases between them. Germline V gives CDR1 MNHEY, CDR2 SMNVEV (reference sequence). The CDR3 region has the DNA TGTGCCAGCAGTGTAACTCTCGGGGGCTACGAGCAGTACTTC. Translating it yields CASSVTLGGYEQYF.

The chain carries TRBV7-6 and TRBJ2-7; D remains ambiguous. Germline V gene sequence: CDR1 SGHVS, CDR2 FNYEAQ. This CDR3 comprises 15 residues. V lost 5 bases and J 2 bases, leaving 16 bases between the germline ends. Written as DNA, the CDR3 is TGTGCCAGCAGCCCCGACATGCCGGTGACCTACGAGCAGTACTTC. Its protein is CASSPDMPVTYEQYF.

The chain couples TRBV6-1 to TRBJ1-1; a weak D match, TRBD1 (6 bases). The V end lost 0 bases, the J end lost 2 bases, and 19 bases lay between the germline ends. Germline V lookup: CDR1 MNHNS, CDR2 SASEGT. The CDR3 is 18 residues long. The CDR3 DNA is TGTGCCAGCAGTGAAGCGAGATGGACAGCCTCCGGCAACACTGAAGCTTTCTTT. Amino acid sequence: CASSEARWTASGNTEAFF.

This clone was recorded once. The J gene is TRBJ1-1, the V gene TRBV6-5, with 7 bases lining up with TRBD1. The CDR3 runs 12 residues. Germline trimming cut 6 bases from V and 10 bases from J; bases unmatched to any gene: 8. Germline CDR1 is MNHEY and CDR2 is SVGAGI. Here the CDR3 DNA reads TGTGCCAGCAGGAATACAGGGGAAGGAGCTTTCTTT. It is translated as CASRNTGEGAFF.

CDR3 in DNA: TGTGCCAGTAGTATAGATTCGAGACATCCGCCCTATGGCTACACCTTC. Its translation is CASSIDSRHPPYGYTF. This rearrangement joins TRBV19 to TRBJ1-2; D is unresolved. CDR1 and CDR2 (germline): LNHDA, SQIVND (reference sequence). The CDR3 is made up of 16 amino acids. V lost 0 bases, J lost 4 bases, and 15 bases lay in between.

The chain combines TRBV25-1 with TRBJ2-1; TRBD2 matches at 10 bases. The CDR3 consists of 14 residues. The junction had 8 bases not matched to a gene; V was cut back by 8 bases and J by 7 bases. The V gene's germline CDR1 is MGHDK and CDR2 SYGVNS. DNA for the CDR3: TGTGCCAGCCAGAGAGCGGGGGGGCTAAATGAGCAGTTCTTC. Its translation: CASQRAGGLNEQFF.

V and J are TRBV6-1 and TRBJ2-1, with 9 bases that match TRBD1. The CDR3 sequence is 16 residues long. V shed 4 bases, J shed 7 bases, and the junction held 11 bases outside the gene matches. The germline gives CDR1 MNHNS, CDR2 SASEGT. The CDR3 loop reads CASSGTGTGRRNEQFF. In DNA, the CDR3 is TGTGCCAGCAGTGGCACCGGGACAGGGCGAAGGAATGAGCAGTTCTTC.